These 24 T cell receptor beta chains originate from one sample sequenced in a study of T cell changes during pregnancy in multiple sclerosis (dated by TCRdb to between 2019 and 2020). Library preparation employed the immunoSEQ multiplex PCR assay. TCRdb carries this immuneACCESS record with in-frame sequences only. Its versions omit some clonotypes, under half of them owing to an unresolved V gene in the studies checked, with the rest unexplained. Counted in this sample were about 40,000 clones; around 90% of them appeared once. Of the sample, around 1.2% falls within the top ten clones. The specimen was peripheral blood, collected before pregnancy. The source is a female donor with multiple sclerosis, enrolled in a pregnancy study.

This clone was seen only once. This chain joins TRBV11-3 and TRBJ2-5; 9 nucleotides match TRBD2. Losses at the gene ends were 5 bases for V and 2 bases for J; bases not matched to a gene: 6. The CDR3 runs to 15 residues. Germline V gene data show CDR1 as SGHNT and CDR2 as YENEEA. CDR3 nucleotide sequence: TGTGCCAGCAGCCTCAGCGGGAGGCTTCAAGAGACCCAGTACTTC. It translates to CASSLSGRLQETQYF.

The rearrangement joins TRBV23-1 to TRBJ2-5; 14 bases match TRBD2. The closer fit of TRBJ2-7 to the DNA end suggests the J call may be wrong. TRBV23-1 is an open reading frame whose function is uncertain. This CDR3 region has 21 residues. CDR3: CASSPGLAGVVARTFWGEQYF. For the CDR3, the DNA is TGCGCCAGCAGTCCGGGACTAGCGGGAGTGGTGGCTAGGACGTTCTGGGGCGAGCAGTACTTC.

The rearrangement links TRBV5-1 to TRBJ2-1, with unresolved D. Trimming took off 2 bases at V and 6 bases at J, with 3 bases between the two ends. Germline-derived CDR1 and CDR2 are SGHRS and YFSETQ. The CDR3 extends over 11 amino acids. CDR3 coding DNA: TGCGCCAGCAGCTTCAGCAATGAGCAGTTCTTC. This codes for CASSFSNEQFF.

This clone is a singleton in its sample. V and J are TRBV7-6 and TRBJ2-3; D is perhaps TRBD2 (5 bases). The CDR3 loop spans 15 amino acids. The V end was cut by 5 bases, the J end by 4 bases, with 16 bases between. CDR1 and CDR2 (germline): SGHVS, FNYEAQ. The CDR3 protein is CASSLKEGFADTQYF. For the CDR3, the DNA is TGTGCCAGCAGCCTAAAAGAGGGATTCGCAGATACGCAGTATTTT.

V is TRBV5-6 and J is TRBJ1-1; the D gene is possibly TRBD1 (5 bases). Looked up from germline, CDR1 is SGHDT and CDR2 is YYEEEE. The CDR3 loop spans 12 amino acids. Deletions cut 4 bases from V and 10 bases from J, with 14 bases between. In DNA, the CDR3 is TGTGCCAGCAGCGGACCAGGGTGGGGAGCTTTCTTT. Encoded protein: CASSGPGWGAFF.

The V call is TRBV7-8, the J call TRBJ2-5, with D possibly TRBD2 on 5 matching bases. V gave up 6 bases and J gave up 1 base, with 15 bases separating them. The CDR3 covers 15 residues. Germline assignment: CDR1 SGHVS and CDR2 FQNEAQ. DNA of the CDR3: TGTGCCAGCAGTGTTTTCCCGGGATCCCAAGAGACCCAGTACTTC. It encodes CASSVFPGSQETQYF.

The rearrangement joins TRBV9 to TRBJ2-1; 12 bases map to TRBD2. From germline, CDR1 is SGDLS and CDR2 YYNGEE. V lost 4 bases, J lost 9 bases, and 8 bases stayed unmatched. The CDR3 consists of 15 residues. CDR3 in amino acids: CASSPELAGGGEQFF. DNA of the CDR3: TGTGCCAGCAGCCCCGAACTAGCGGGAGGTGGTGAGCAGTTCTTC.

The gene calls are TRBV9 and TRBJ2-7, with TRBD2 matching 10 bases. The length of the CDR3 is 15 residues. J gave up 2 bases and V 3 bases, and 5 bases lay outside the gene matches. The V gene's germline CDR1 is SGDLS and CDR2 YYNGEE. Written as DNA, the CDR3 is TGTGCCAGCAGCGCTAGCGGGAGCCCGACCTACGAGCAGTACTTC. This translates into CASSASGSPTYEQYF.

This chain joins TRBV5-1 and TRBJ2-3, with D possibly TRBD1 on 5 matching bases. Trimming cost V 4 bases and J 0 bases, with 12 bases left between them. CDR1 and CDR2 from the germline V gene are SGHRS and YFSETQ. The CDR3 spans 15 residues. Here the CDR3 reads CASSLPSGSTDTQYF. Written as DNA, the CDR3 is TGCGCCAGCAGCCTCCCATCAGGGAGCACAGATACGCAGTATTTT.

This clone was found once. The gene calls are TRBV7-2 and TRBJ1-2, with TRBD1 matching 7 bases. Germline CDR1 reads SGHTA; CDR2 reads FQGNSA. V shed 2 bases, J shed 2 bases, and the junction held 2 bases outside the gene matches. CDR3 size: 14 residues. This CDR3 is CASSLRTGNYGYTF. As DNA, the CDR3 is TGTGCCAGCAGCTTAAGGACAGGAAACTATGGCTACACCTTC.

The chain has TRBV5-1 and TRBJ2-7; 10 positions match TRBD1. After removal of 5 bases from V and 5 bases from J, the junction contained 7 bases not matched to a gene. The CDR3 runs to 14 residues. The germline gives CDR1 SGHRS, CDR2 YFSETQ. The CDR3 loop is CASRDGTGVHEQYF. CDR3 DNA sequence: TGCGCCAGCAGAGACGGGACAGGGGTCCACGAGCAGTACTTC.

The CDR3 sequence is CASSLSGTGAFGYTF. In DNA, the CDR3 is TGTGCCAGCAGTTTATCGGGGACAGGGGCCTTCGGCTACACCTTC. The V gene is TRBV27, the J gene TRBJ1-2; TRBD1 agrees at 10 bases. Trimming took 0 bases from V and 8 from J; bases not matched to a gene: 6. The CDR3 covers 15 residues. From germline, CDR1 is MNHEY and CDR2 SMNVEV (reference sequence).

This chain uses TRBV5-1 with TRBJ1-4; TRBD1 agrees at 7 bases. Germline V gene sequence: CDR1 SGHRS, CDR2 YFSETQ. The ends lost 7 bases at V and 5 bases at J; junction bases unmatched: 8. The CDR3 has 14 amino acids. The CDR3 coding sequence is TGCGCCAGCCGGCAGGGGGAAATAAATGAAAAACTGTTTTTT. Its protein is CASRQGEINEKLFF. The full variable domain, in which reference TRBV5-1 and TRBJ1-4 provide the parts outside the CDR3, is KAGVTQTPRYLIKTRGQQVTLSCSPISGHRSVSWYQQTPGQGLQFLFEYFSETQRNKGNFPGRFSGRQFSNSRSEMNVSTLELGDSALYLCASRQGEINEKLFFGSGTQLSVL.

The chain links TRBV18 to TRBJ1-5; tentative D call: TRBD1 (5 bases). There are 17 residues in the CDR3. From germline, CDR1 is KGHSH and CDR2 LQKENI. V was cut by 1 base and J by 4 bases, with 17 bases left in between. The CDR3 coding sequence is TGTGCCAGCTCACCACTTTCCAGGGTCAAAGTGAATCAGCCCCAGCATTTT. This encodes CASSPLSRVKVNQPQHF.

The V gene is TRBV7-9, the J gene TRBJ1-4; D is possibly TRBD1 (5 bases). Germline V lookup: CDR1 SEHNR, CDR2 FQNEAQ (reference sequence). V lost 3 bases to trimming and J lost 7 bases, with 12 bases between them. This CDR3 comprises 14 residues. CDR3: CASSLGREAEKLFF. CDR3 nucleotides: TGTGCCAGCAGCTTGGGCAGGGAGGCTGAAAAACTGTTTTTT. Supplemented by reference TRBV7-9 and TRBJ1-4, the full variable domain reads DTGVSQNPRHKITKRGQNVTFRCDPISEHNRLYWYRQTLGQGPEFLTYFQNEAQLEKSRLLSDRFSAERPKGSFSTLEIQRTEQGDSAMYLCASSLGREAEKLFFGSGTQLSVL.

The chain carries TRBV19 and TRBJ2-3; tentatively, D is TRBD2 (5 bases). The V gene's germline CDR1 is LNHDA and CDR2 SQIVND (reference sequence). V was trimmed by 10 bases and J by 3 bases, leaving 14 bases between them. The CDR3 loop spans 13 amino acids. The CDR3 DNA sequence: TGTGCCACCACTGTTACGGGAACAGATACGCAGTATTTT. The encoded protein is CATTVTGTDTQYF.

V gene TRBV5-1 combines with J gene TRBJ2-2; 10 bases match TRBD1. The ends lost 3 bases at V and 4 bases at J; junction bases unmatched: 3. The CDR3 is made up of 15 amino acids. The V gene's germline CDR1 is SGHRS and CDR2 YFSETQ. DNA of the CDR3: TGCGCCAGCAGCTCGCGGACAGGGGGCACCGGGGAGCTGTTTTTT. Protein product: CASSSRTGGTGELFF. The variable domain in full, with the rest retrieved from reference TRBV5-1 and TRBJ2-2, is KAGVTQTPRYLIKTRGQQVTLSCSPISGHRSVSWYQQTPGQGLQFLFEYFSETQRNKGNFPGRFSGRQFSNSRSEMNVSTLELGDSALYLCASSSRTGGTGELFFGEGSRLTVL.

J is TRBJ2-3 and V is TRBV6-5, with D possibly TRBD2 on 7 matching bases. The CDR3 spans 14 residues. Trimming removed 8 bases at V and 0 bases at J, with 12 bases between. Germline CDR1 is MNHEY and CDR2 is SVGAGI. The CDR3 loop is CASGRGQSTDTQYF. CDR3 sequence (DNA): TGTGCCAGCGGGCGGGGGCAAAGCACAGATACGCAGTATTTT.

The gene calls are TRBV27 and TRBJ1-2; 7 positions agree with TRBD1. Germline values: CDR1 MNHEY, CDR2 SMNVEV (reference sequence). This CDR3 region has 14 residues. V shed 5 bases and J 4 bases; nucleotides not matched to a gene: 7. The CDR3 protein is CASSGWDSVYGYTF. The CDR3 coding sequence is TGTGCCAGCAGTGGCTGGGACAGCGTCTATGGCTACACCTTC.

This clone was seen a single time. The V and J genes are TRBV27 and TRBJ2-1; 7 bases line up with TRBD2. Trimming removed 2 bases from V and 3 bases from J; junction bases left unmatched: 7. From germline, CDR1 is MNHEY and CDR2 SMNVEV (reference sequence). The CDR3 covers 16 residues. The CDR3 DNA follows: TGTGCCAGCAGTTTACAGGCGGGAGATCTCTACAATGAGCAGTTCTTC. Translated: CASSLQAGDLYNEQFF.

The chain employs TRBV7-9 and TRBJ2-5, with D possibly being TRBD1 (5 bases). Germline V lookup: CDR1 SEHNR, CDR2 FQNEAQ (reference sequence). Trimming took 2 bases from V and 4 from J, leaving 11 bases between them. The CDR3 covers 14 residues. The CDR3 bases are TGTGCCAGCAGCTTAATAGATAGGGGAGAGACCCAGTACTTC. Its protein is CASSLIDRGETQYF.

In this sample, this clone turned up a few times. CDR3 sequence (DNA): TGTGCCAGCAGACACGGACTAGCGGGGGGTAACACCGGGGAGCTGTTTTTT. This gives the protein CASRHGLAGGNTGELFF. The V call is TRBV5-4, the J call TRBJ2-2; the match to TRBD2 covers 14 bases. This CDR3 is built from 17 residues. CDR1 and CDR2 (germline): SGHNT, YYREEE (reference sequence). The ends lost 5 bases at V and 2 bases at J; junction bases unmatched: 5.

V usage is TRBV7-9 and J usage is TRBJ2-5; TRBD1 is a possible D gene (6 bases). CDR3 length equals 15 residues. V shed 4 bases and J shed 0 bases, with 12 bases lying between them. Germline V CDR1 and CDR2: SEHNR, FQNEAQ (reference sequence). This chain's CDR3 is CASSSKPGDQETQYF. In DNA form, the CDR3 reads TGTGCCAGCAGCTCCAAACCAGGGGACCAAGAGACCCAGTACTTC.

This clone showed up just once. This sequence joins TRBV6-5 and TRBJ2-1; TRBD2 agrees at 9 bases. The junction had 3 bases not matched to a gene; V was cut back by 0 bases and J by 3 bases. The CDR3 has 16 amino acids. Germline CDR1 and CDR2: MNHEY and SVGAGI. The CDR3 spells CASSYSSGGLYNEQFF. The CDR3 DNA follows: TGTGCCAGCAGTTACTCTAGCGGGGGACTCTACAATGAGCAGTTCTTC.